The rows below give T cell receptor beta chains drawn from one sample of a study of PD-1 and CTLA-4 blockade in melanoma. Only in-frame clones appear in the TCRdb table, and some are missing; sequencing was by immunoSEQ multiplex PCR. The sample consists of about 7,200 clones, 75% to 85% of them appearing once. The sample here was CD8+ T cells from peripheral blood, taken before anti-PD-1 treatment. The receptors shown here come from a human donor with melanoma. The CDR3 runs from the conserved cysteine through the conserved F or W. Each record gives: J gene, V gene, D gene, clone size, CDR3 protein, CDR3 DNA. The D gene is left open where the match is weak. Not every row has a clone size; where given, it reads once, few, many or a size class.

TRBJ2-1,TRBV5-6,TRBD2,NA,CASSFLADEQFF,TGTGCCAGCAGCTTTCTAGCGGATGAGCAGTTCTTC
TRBJ2-1,TRBV5-6,TRBD2,NA,CASSFPSGGYNEQFF,TGTGCCAGCAGCTTCCCTAGCGGGGGGTACAATGAGCAGTTCTTC
TRBJ2-1,TRBV19,NA,NA,CASSISGATYNEQFF,TGTGCCAGTAGTATAAGTGGGGCCACCTACAATGAGCAGTTCTTC
TRBJ2-1,TRBV7-8,TRBD1,few,CASSLGVTGVVDEQFF,TGTGCCAGCAGCTTAGGGGTGACAGGGGTAGTGGATGAGCAGTTCTTC
TRBJ1-5,TRBV3-1/TRBV3-2,NA,NA,CASSQDRTSNQPQHF,TGTGCCAGCAGCCAAGATCGGACTAGCAATCAGCCCCAGCATTTT
TRBJ2-7,TRBV11-3,NA,NA,CASSRTDYEQYF,TGTGCCAGCAGCCGGACAGACTACGAGCAGTACTTC
TRBJ1-1,TRBV27,TRBD1,once,CASSRPGQGHTEAFF,TGTGCCAGCAGCAGACCGGGACAGGGTCACACTGAAGCTTTCTTT
TRBJ1-3,TRBV27,NA,NA,CASSLQGSTGNTIYF,TGTGCCAGCAGTTTGCAGGGAAGCACTGGAAACACCATATATTTT
TRBJ2-3,TRBV10-3,NA,NA,CAISDPGPAEADTQYF,TGTGCCATCAGTGACCCCGGTCCAGCGGAGGCAGATACGCAGTATTTT
TRBJ2-3,TRBV7-2,NA,NA,CASSYPAGEDTQYF,TGTGCCAGCAGTTATCCCGCCGGAGAAGATACGCAGTATTTT
TRBJ2-7,TRBV4-1,NA,NA,CASSQEDSFYEQYF,TGCGCCAGCAGCCAAGAGGACAGTTTCTACGAGCAGTACTTC
TRBJ2-7,TRBV5-4,NA,NA,CASSLRGAAYEQYF,TGTGCCAGCAGCCTGAGGGGGGCCGCCTACGAGCAGTACTTC
TRBJ2-1,TRBV11-2,TRBD2,NA,CASTRGGARLDEQFF,TGTGCCAGCACCCGGGGGGGGGCGAGACTAGATGAGCAGTTCTTC
TRBJ1-1,TRBV30,NA,NA,CAWSVIINTEAFF,TGTGCCTGGAGTGTAATCATAAACACTGAAGCTTTCTTT
TRBJ2-3,TRBV7-9,NA,NA,CASGQISTDTQYF,TGTGCCAGTGGACAGATCAGCACAGATACGCAGTATTTT
TRBJ2-1,TRBV9,NA,medium-sized,CASSVEVGGTHNEQFF,TGTGCCAGCAGCGTAGAGGTAGGGGGGACCCACAATGAGCAGTTCTTC
TRBJ2-7,TRBV11-2,TRBD2,NA,CASSLAGSGRNHEQYF,TGTGCCAGCAGCTTAGCCGGTAGCGGGAGGAATCACGAGCAGTACTTC
TRBJ2-7,TRBV2,TRBD2,NA,CASSESRGGAYEQYF,TGTGCCAGCAGTGAATCCCGCGGGGGGGCCTACGAGCAGTACTTC
TRBJ1-1,TRBV19,NA,NA,CASSPWAPNTEAFF,TGTGCCAGTAGTCCTTGGGCCCCGAACACTGAAGCTTTCTTT
TRBJ2-2,TRBV6-5,NA,NA,CASSLGQWDTGELFF,TGTGCCAGCAGCCTGGGACAATGGGACACCGGGGAGCTGTTTTTT
TRBJ2-3,TRBV12-3/TRBV12-4,NA,NA,CASRNGTARTQYF,TGTGCCAGCAGAAACGGGACCGCGCGTACGCAGTATTTT
TRBJ2-1,TRBV27,NA,NA,CASSSYWGPGNEQFF,TGTGCCAGCAGTTCGTACTGGGGGCCGGGCAATGAGCAGTTCTTC
TRBJ1-4,TRBV7-8,NA,once,CASSLGLGVDYEKLFF,TGTGCCAGCAGCTTAGGATTGGGTGTTGATTATGAAAAACTGTTTTTT
TRBJ2-7,TRBV29-1,NA,NA,CSITDQRSSYEQYF,TGCAGCATTACCGATCAGCGGAGCTCCTACGAGCAGTACTTC
TRBJ2-7,TRBV24-1,NA,NA,CATSDHTYEQYF,TGTGCCACCAGTGATCATACCTACGAGCAGTACTTC
TRBJ1-2,TRBV19,NA,NA,CASMGPGTNYGYTF,TGTGCCAGTATGGGGCCGGGGACTAACTATGGCTACACCTTC
TRBJ2-7,TRBV27,NA,few,CASSLRQATSYEQYF,TGTGCCAGCAGCCTCCGACAGGCCACCTCCTACGAGCAGTACTTC
TRBJ2-7,TRBV4-2,NA,NA,CASSQGSGTYEQYF,TGTGCCAGCAGCCAAGGGTCCGGAACCTACGAGCAGTACTTC
TRBJ2-7,TRBV5-8,TRBD2,once,CASSLPGRLAATYEQYF,TGTGCCAGCAGCTTGCCAGGGCGACTAGCGGCAACCTACGAGCAGTACTTC
TRBJ2-7,TRBV5-1,NA,NA,CASSMSGLSYEQYF,TGCGCCAGCAGTATGTCTGGTCTCTCCTACGAGCAGTACTTC
TRBJ2-7,TRBV27,NA,NA,CASSSGTGNYEQYF,TGTGCCAGCAGCTCCGGGACCGGAAACTACGAGCAGTACTTC
TRBJ2-2,TRBV6-5,NA,NA,CASSSSPGELFF,TGTGCCAGCAGTTCCTCCCCCGGGGAGCTGTTTTTT
TRBJ2-2,TRBV6-4,TRBD2,NA,CASSEAGDTGELFF,TGTGCCAGCAGTGAAGCGGGAGACACCGGGGAGCTGTTTTTT
TRBJ2-3,TRBV5-1,NA,NA,CASSSRQDSTDTQYF,TGCGCCAGCAGCTCAAGACAGGATAGCACAGATACGCAGTATTTT
TRBJ2-3,TRBV24-1,NA,NA,CATSDSTDTQYF,TGTGCCACCAGTGATTCTACAGATACGCAGTATTTT
TRBJ1-1,TRBV7-9,NA,once,CASSLDEPNTEAFF,TGTGCCAGCAGCTTGGACGAACCGAACACTGAAGCTTTCTTT
TRBJ2-2,TRBV11-2,TRBD2,NA,CASSLARGGVGELFF,TGTGCCAGCAGCTTAGCTCGGGGGGGCGTCGGGGAGCTGTTTTTT
TRBJ2-4,TRBV5-4,NA,NA,CASQLGPDKNIQYF,TGTGCCAGTCAGCTCGGGCCTGACAAAAACATTCAGTACTTC
TRBJ1-6,TRBV4-2,NA,once,CASSQERQYSPLHF,TGTGCCAGCAGCCAAGAGAGACAGTATTCACCCCTCCACTTT
TRBJ2-7,TRBV11-3,NA,NA,CASSPLGGRDEQYF,TGTGCCAGCAGCCCTCTCGGGGGGCGCGACGAGCAGTACTTC